The next 32 T cell receptor beta chains were all read from a single sample in a study of T-cell memory formation after mild COVID-19. TCRdb re-called the 5' RACE reads through MiXCR, storing one row per CDR3 protein. The data contain roughly 200,000 distinct CDR3 sequences, approximately 16% of them seen just once; the ten biggest clones take up under 2.5%. Source material: PBMCs or a T cell subset sorted from them (not recorded which). These receptor sequences come from an adult woman who had mild COVID-19 (a few samples of this study predate the infection). Cell type and time point are not known.

In its sample, this clonotype was seen a few times. J is TRBJ2-1 and V is TRBV2; unclear D gene. The CDR3 runs 11 residues. Trimming stripped 7 bases from V and 5 bases from J, with 6 bases between. Germline assignment: CDR1 SNHLY and CDR2 FYNNEI. CDR3 DNA: TGTGCCAGCACCAAAGACAATGAGCAGTTCTTC. Translating it yields CASTKDNEQFF.

The sample holds a few counts of this clonotype. The V and J genes are TRBV24-1 and TRBJ2-1, with 8 bases fitting TRBD2. Trimming cost V 4 bases and J 6 bases; bases outside gene matches: 10. CDR1 and CDR2 from the germline V gene are KGHDR and SFDVKD. The CDR3 runs 16 residues. The CDR3: CATSDGRGRSLNEQFF. DNA of the CDR3: TGTGCCACCAGTGACGGTCGCGGGAGGTCTCTCAATGAGCAGTTCTTC.

This clonotype was detected only a few times. This chain links TRBV4-1 with TRBJ2-5, with a tentative D call TRBD1 (5 bases). V lost 4 bases to trimming and J lost 5 bases, with 17 bases between them. CDR1 is MGHRA, CDR2 YSYEKL, per germline. The CDR3 has 15 amino acids. CDR3 in amino acids: CASSPRYGAVETQYF. In DNA, the CDR3 is TGCGCCAGCAGCCCAAGATATGGGGCTGTGGAGACCCAGTACTTC.

This clonotype was detected only a few times. J is TRBJ1-1 and V is TRBV29-1, with TRBD1 as a possible D gene (5 bases). Trimming stripped 4 bases from V and 0 bases from J, with 9 bases between. Looked up from germline, CDR1 is SQVTM and CDR2 is ANQGSEA. The CDR3 is 13 amino acids. CDR3 nucleotides: TGCAGCGTTGTGCAGGGCTTGAACACTGAAGCTTTCTTT. The encoded protein is CSVVQGLNTEAFF. The entire variable domain, with the rest obtained from reference TRBV29-1 and TRBJ1-1, is as follows: SAVISQKPSRDICQRGTSLTIQCQVDSQVTMMFWYRQQPGQSLTLIATANQGSEATYESGFVIDKFPISRPNLTFSTLTVSNMSPEDSSIYLCSVVQGLNTEAFFGQGTRLTVV.

This clonotype turned up a few times. In DNA, the CDR3 is TGTGCCAGCAGATTCGACAGGGGGACCTACAATGAGCAGTTCTTC. Its protein product is CASRFDRGTYNEQFF. This chain joins TRBV12-3 or TRBV12-4 and TRBJ2-1; TRBD1 matches at 9 bases. The CDR3 loop spans 15 amino acids. The ends lost 6 bases at V and 2 bases at J; junction bases unmatched: 5.

The rearrangement uses TRBV7-3 and TRBJ2-1, with 15 nucleotides matching TRBD2. This CDR3 region has 16 residues. The trim removed 5 bases at V and 10 bases at J, leaving 9 bases unmatched. CDR1 and CDR2 (germline): SGHTA, FQGTGA. The CDR3 spells CASSPPGLAGGGEQFF. The CDR3 DNA reads TGTGCCAGCAGCCCTCCGGGACTAGCGGGAGGAGGCGAGCAGTTCTTC.

The J gene is TRBJ1-4, the V gene TRBV6-5; D is possibly TRBD1 (6 bases). V lost 5 bases, J lost 10 bases, and 20 bases lay in between. This CDR3 spans 15 amino acids. Germline CDR1 MNHEY, CDR2 SVGAGI. The DNA for the CDR3 is TGTGCCAGCAGTCGTAGACGGGGGAAGGGGGGAAAACTGTTTTTT. Translated: CASSRRRGKGGKLFF.

The CDR3, as DNA: TGCAGCGCCGGTTGGACTATGCTTGGCTACACCTTC. It codes for CSAGWTMLGYTF. The V gene is TRBV29-1, the J gene TRBJ1-2; D gene unclear. CDR1 SQVTM and CDR2 ANQGSEA come from the germline V gene. This CDR3 spans 12 amino acids. The V end lost 7 bases, the J end lost 7 bases, and 16 bases lay between the germline ends.

The sample holds a few counts of this clonotype. V usage is TRBV5-1 and J usage is TRBJ1-3, with D perhaps matching TRBD1 (6 bases). The germline V gene has CDR1 SGHRS and CDR2 YFSETQ. With 0 bases removed from V and 1 base from J, the gap between germline ends came to 11 bases. The length of the CDR3 is 16 residues. CDR3 loop: CASSLDGGRSGNTIYF. As DNA, the CDR3 is TGCGCCAGCAGCTTGGATGGGGGGCGTTCTGGAAACACCATATATTTT. Filled out from reference TRBV5-1 and TRBJ1-3, the complete variable domain reads KAGVTQTPRYLIKTRGQQVTLSCSPISGHRSVSWYQQTPGQGLQFLFEYFSETQRNKGNFPGRFSGRQFSNSRSEMNVSTLELGDSALYLCASSLDGGRSGNTIYFGEGSWLTVV.

This clonotype showed up just a few times. The chain couples TRBV21-1 to TRBJ1-1. TRBV21-1 corresponds to a pseudogene. There are 14 residues in the CDR3. As DNA, the CDR3 is TGTGCCAGCAATACAATCAGGGGAGGGACTGAAGCTTTCTTT. Translating it yields CASNTIRGGTEAFF.

J is TRBJ2-4 and V is TRBV2; D uncertain. CDR1 SNHLY and CDR2 FYNNEI come from the germline V gene. CDR3 length: 14 amino acids. Between the trimmed V and J ends, which lost 0 bases and 3 bases, there was a span of 6 bases. The CDR3 here is CASSEATGKNIQYF. The DNA for the CDR3 is TGTGCCAGCAGTGAAGCAACGGGCAAAAACATTCAGTACTTC.

The chain joins TRBV7-3 to TRBJ2-1; 7 positions agree with TRBD2. The V and J ends lost 2 bases and 7 bases, in that order; junction bases with no gene match: 8. Per the germline V gene, CDR1 is SGHTA and CDR2 is FQGTGA. This CDR3 region has 15 residues. The CDR3 reads CASSLRRELFNEQFF. The DNA for the CDR3 is TGTGCCAGCAGCTTACGGCGGGAGCTTTTTAATGAGCAGTTCTTC.

This rearrangement joins TRBV27 to TRBJ2-2; D ambiguous. Trimming left V 5 bases short and J 0 bases short, with 7 bases between. The germline V gene encodes CDR1 MNHEY and CDR2 SMNVEV (reference sequence). This CDR3 comprises 14 residues. CDR3 amino acids: CASSQRSNTGELFF. The DNA of the CDR3 is TGTGCCAGCAGTCAAAGATCGAACACCGGGGAGCTGTTTTTT.

V gene TRBV7-8 combines with J gene TRBJ2-7; the D gene is possibly TRBD2 (6 bases). CDR1 and CDR2 from the germline V gene are SGHVS and FQNEAQ. Trimming cost V 2 bases and J 2 bases, with 13 bases left between them. The CDR3 runs to 15 residues. The CDR3 here is CASSLKRALPYEQYF. The CDR3 region has the DNA TGTGCCAGCAGCTTAAAGCGGGCCCTCCCCTACGAGCAGTACTTC.

This chain uses TRBV3-1 with TRBJ2-1; 9 nucleotides align to TRBD1. V lost 5 bases and J lost 3; bases outside the gene matches: 5. From germline, CDR1 is LGHDT and CDR2 YNNKEL (reference sequence). CDR3 length: 15 residues. CDR3 region: CASSRGTGYYNEQFF. CDR3 nucleotide sequence: TGTGCCAGCAGCAGGGGGACAGGGTACTACAATGAGCAGTTCTTC.

The chain links TRBV9 to TRBJ1-3; tentative D call: TRBD1 (5 bases). V lost 4 bases, J lost 0 bases, and 20 bases lay in between. The CDR3 loop spans 18 amino acids. Germline V CDR1 and CDR2: SGDLS, YYNGEE. CDR3 residues: CASSPRTGTTASGNTIYF. The DNA for the CDR3 is TGTGCCAGCAGCCCACGAACCGGGACGACGGCCTCTGGAAACACCATATATTTT.

V is TRBV6-2 or TRBV6-3 and J is TRBJ2-1, with D uncertain. In germline, CDR1 is MNHEY, CDR2 SVGEGT. CDR3 length: 11 amino acids. The V and J ends lost 4 bases and 9 bases respectively, with 7 bases between them. CDR3 residues: CASSSALEQFF. CDR3 DNA: TGTGCCAGCAGTTCCGCACTTGAGCAGTTCTTC.

This sequence joins TRBV6-5 and TRBJ2-7; the D is unclear. V was shortened by 7 bases and J by 2 bases, with 15 bases between the two germline ends. This CDR3 contains 14 residues. Per the germline V gene, CDR1 is MNHEY and CDR2 is SVGAGI. This CDR3 is CASKPGGPTYEQYF. As DNA, the CDR3 is TGTGCCAGCAAACCCGGCGGACCGACCTACGAGCAGTACTTC.

In this sample, this clonotype turned up many times. The chain has TRBV6-5 and TRBJ2-7; tentative D call: TRBD1 (5 bases). The CDR3 contains 13 residues. V was trimmed by 7 bases and J by 2 bases, leaving 12 bases between them. Germline CDR1 is MNHEY and CDR2 is SVGAGI. The CDR3 DNA follows: TGTGCCAGCACCCAGGGCAGGGCCTACGAGCAGTACTTC. Its translation: CASTQGRAYEQYF.

This clonotype occurred a few times. J is TRBJ2-3 and V is TRBV5-1; D remains ambiguous. V gave up 0 bases and J gave up 0 bases, with 8 bases separating them. CDR1 is SGHRS, CDR2 YFSETQ, per germline. This CDR3 has 15 residues. CDR3 DNA sequence: TGCGCCAGCAGCTTGGTCCCCGGTAGCACAGATACGCAGTATTTT. It encodes CASSLVPGSTDTQYF.

This clonotype was seen a few times. The chain is built from TRBV4-2 and TRBJ2-1; D is unclear. Germline-derived CDR1 and CDR2 are LGHNA and YNFKEQ. CDR3 size: 15 residues. The V and J ends lost 2 bases and 2 bases respectively, with 10 bases between them. CDR3 sequence reads: CASSQRVIAYNEQFF. The CDR3 nucleotides read TGTGCCAGCAGCCAAAGGGTGATCGCCTACAATGAGCAGTTCTTC.

This clonotype came up many times. The chain recombines TRBV7-3 with TRBJ2-5; the match to TRBD2 covers 9 bases. The CDR3 contains 15 residues. Germline loops: CDR1 SGHTA, CDR2 FQGTGA. V was clipped by 5 bases and J by 4 bases; unmatched bases: 8. This CDR3 is CASSLTSGLGETQYF. Here the CDR3 DNA reads TGTGCCAGCAGCCTGACTAGCGGTCTGGGAGAGACCCAGTACTTC.

This clonotype was seen a handful of times. This chain uses TRBV7-6 with TRBJ2-2, with D perhaps matching TRBD1 (6 bases). CDR3 size: 15 residues. Germline V gene data show CDR1 as SGHVS and CDR2 as FNYEAQ. V shed 0 bases and J shed 4 bases, with 9 bases lying between them. The CDR3 reads CASSLAAGATGELFF. Written as DNA, the CDR3 is TGTGCCAGCAGCTTAGCGGCAGGGGCCACCGGGGAGCTGTTTTTT. The full variable domain, with the rest looked up from reference TRBV7-6 and TRBJ2-2, is GAGVSQSPRYKVTKRGQDVALRCDPISGHVSLYWYRQALGQGPEFLTYFNYEAQQDKSGLPNDRFSAERPEGSISTLTIQRTEQRDSAMYRCASSLAAGATGELFFGEGSRLTVL.

The chain employs TRBV5-6 and TRBJ2-4; the D call may be TRBD1 or TRBD2 (6 bases each). The ends were cut back, 4 bases at V and 0 bases at J, with 14 bases in the middle. The germline gives CDR1 SGHDT, CDR2 YYEEEE. This CDR3 spans 16 amino acids. CDR3 region: CASSLGGLLAKNIQYF. In nucleotides, the CDR3 is TGTGCCAGCAGCCTAGGGGGGCTTCTAGCCAAAAACATTCAGTACTTC. The whole variable domain, filled in from reference TRBV5-6 and TRBJ2-4, reads DAGVTQSPTHLIKTRGQQVTLRCSPKSGHDTVSWYQQALGQGPQFIFQYYEEEERQRGNFPDRFSGHQFPNYSSELNVNALLLGDSALYLCASSLGGLLAKNIQYFGAGTRLSVL.

This clonotype was counted a few times. The rearrangement joins TRBV5-1 to TRBJ1-2; 8 nucleotides agree with TRBD1. The CDR3 consists of 18 residues. With V trimmed by 3 bases and J by 8 bases, 21 bases remained unmatched. Germline-derived CDR1 and CDR2 are SGHRS and YFSETQ. This CDR3 is CASSYSSGGRIDPPGYTF. The DNA of the CDR3 is TGCGCCAGCAGCTACTCCTCAGGGGGCCGAATTGACCCCCCAGGCTACACCTTC.

V gene TRBV12-3 or TRBV12-4 combines with J gene TRBJ2-1; D call uncertain. V was pared by 1 base and J by 10 bases, with 5 bases between. The CDR3 consists of 11 residues. CDR3 nucleotide sequence: TGTGCCAGCAGTTTAGAAAAGGAGCAGTTCTTC. This gives the protein CASSLEKEQFF.

This rearrangement joins TRBV7-2 to TRBJ1-5; 10 bases map to TRBD1. This CDR3 spans 15 amino acids. V dropped 6 bases and J dropped 4; count of bases not matched to a gene: 6. The germline V gene has CDR1 SGHTA and CDR2 FQGNSA. The CDR3 spells CASRATGGLNQPQHF. In DNA form, the CDR3 reads TGTGCCAGCAGAGCGACAGGGGGCCTAAATCAGCCCCAGCATTTT.

This clonotype was observed a few times. The V and J genes are TRBV18 and TRBJ2-1, with 11 bases fitting TRBD2. Germline loops: CDR1 KGHSH, CDR2 LQKENI. V lost 1 base, J lost 4 bases, and 12 bases stayed unmatched. CDR3 length: 19 amino acids. The CDR3 DNA is TGTGCCAGCTCACCACGAATTAGAACTAGCGGGAGAGAATACAATGAGCAGTTCTTC. Translating gives CASSPRIRTSGREYNEQFF.

This clonotype has just a few counts. V gene TRBV12-3 or TRBV12-4 combines with J gene TRBJ2-2; TRBD1 might be the D (6 bases). The CDR3 has 14 amino acids. Trimming stripped 10 bases from V and 1 base from J, with 13 bases between. The CDR3, as DNA: TGTGCCACCAGGGACAAGAAGAACACCGGGGAGCTGTTTTTT. Translation: CATRDKKNTGELFF.

This clonotype was seen a few times. The chain employs TRBV3-1 and TRBJ1-2; tentatively, D is TRBD1 (6 bases). This CDR3 region has 16 residues. With 3 bases removed from V and 8 bases from J, the gap between germline ends came to 22 bases. The germline gives CDR1 LGHDT, CDR2 YNNKEL (reference sequence). CDR3 protein: CASSQDLQGMLLGYTF. The CDR3 coding sequence is TGTGCCAGCAGCCAGGACTTACAGGGAATGCTGTTGGGCTACACCTTC. Filled out from reference TRBV3-1 and TRBJ1-2, the complete variable domain reads DTAVSQTPKYLVTQMGNDKSIKCEQNLGHDTMYWYKQDSKKFLKIMFSYNNKELIINETVPNRFSPKSPDKAHLNLHINSLELGDSAVYFCASSQDLQGMLLGYTFGSGTRLTVV.

The V gene is TRBV10-3, the J gene TRBJ2-3; TRBD2 agrees at 10 bases. The CDR3 loop spans 16 amino acids. Looked up from germline, CDR1 is ENHRY and CDR2 is SYGVKD. The J segment lost 2 bases and the V segment lost 4 bases, leaving 6 bases of the junction unmatched. CDR3 amino acids: CAISATLAGHTDTQYF. CDR3 in DNA: TGTGCCATCAGTGCCACACTAGCGGGGCACACAGATACGCAGTATTTT.

This clonotype was counted only a few times. The V gene is TRBV9, the J gene TRBJ2-7; 7 bases match TRBD1. The germline V gene has CDR1 SGDLS and CDR2 YYNGEE. V was pared by 4 bases and J by 5 bases, with 12 bases of the junction left unmatched. This CDR3 is 15 amino acids long. This chain's CDR3 is CASSRGGLVGNEQYF. The CDR3 DNA sequence: TGTGCCAGCAGCCGAGGGGGCCTAGTGGGGAACGAGCAGTACTTC.